This TCR beta chain was captured in a study of OX40 agonist ivuxolimab in advanced cancers. Assay: immunoSEQ multiplex PCR; the TCRdb copy retains only in-frame clones and omits some. The sample comprises tens of thousands of clones, 89% of which are singletons, and around 11% rests with the top ten. The sequenced sample was CD4+ or CD8+ T cells sorted from blood, obtained in a trial of the OX40 agonist ivuxolimab. The receptor was isolated from an adult with an advanced solid tumor such as melanoma, head and neck, liver or kidney cancer.

The CDR3 region has the DNA TGTGCCAGCAGCTTAAGCGTGGAGGGGCAGTTCTTC. Amino acid sequence: CASSLSVEGQFF. This chain connects TRBV11-2 to TRBJ2-1, with D perhaps TRBD2 (6 bases). This CDR3 spans 12 amino acids. The V gene's germline CDR1 is SGHAT and CDR2 FQNNGV. Trimming stripped 2 bases from V and 12 bases from J, with 11 bases between.